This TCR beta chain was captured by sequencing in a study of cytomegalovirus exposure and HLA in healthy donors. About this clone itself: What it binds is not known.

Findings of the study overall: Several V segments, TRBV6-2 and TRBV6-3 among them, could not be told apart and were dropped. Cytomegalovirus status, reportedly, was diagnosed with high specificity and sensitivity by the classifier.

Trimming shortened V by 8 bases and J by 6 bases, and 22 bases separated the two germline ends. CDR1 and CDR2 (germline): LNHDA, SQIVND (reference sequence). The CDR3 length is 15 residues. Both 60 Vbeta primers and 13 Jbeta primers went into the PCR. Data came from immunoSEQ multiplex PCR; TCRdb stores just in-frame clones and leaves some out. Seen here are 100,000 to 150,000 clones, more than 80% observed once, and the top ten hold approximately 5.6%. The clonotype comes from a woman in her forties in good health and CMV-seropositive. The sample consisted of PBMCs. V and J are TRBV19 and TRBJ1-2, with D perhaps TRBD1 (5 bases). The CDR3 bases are TGTGCCAGTCAGGGCAGGGCCTTGATCAGCGATGGCTACACCTTC. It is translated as CASQGRALISDGYTF.